This T cell receptor beta chain derives from a study of OX40 agonist ivuxolimab in advanced cancers. Whole-study findings and limits: Determination of antigen specificity was not performed for the expanded peripheral T cells. Partial responders at 0.1-3.0 mg/kg had among the lowest clonal expansion. Some patients who did not respond also had low normalized T-cell clonal expansion.

Assay: immunoSEQ multiplex PCR; the TCRdb copy retains only in-frame clones and omits some. The data show around 98,000 clones, around 88% seen once. A history of autoimmune disease or systemic immunosuppression excluded patients. The CDR3 covers 12 residues. The V and J ends lost 11 bases and 5 bases, in that order; junction bases with no gene match: 5. Germline assignment: CDR1 MDHEN and CDR2 SYDVKM. Concerning this clone itself: What it recognizes is unknown.

The sample in question was CD4+ or CD8+ T cells sorted from blood, obtained in a trial of the OX40 agonist ivuxolimab. This clonotype originated in an adult with an advanced solid tumor such as melanoma, head and neck, liver or kidney cancer. The chain recombines TRBV28 with TRBJ2-5; 10 bases are shared with TRBD1. The CDR3 sequence: CAATGQGETQYF. The CDR3 coding sequence is TGTGCCGCCACGGGACAGGGGGAGACCCAGTACTTC.